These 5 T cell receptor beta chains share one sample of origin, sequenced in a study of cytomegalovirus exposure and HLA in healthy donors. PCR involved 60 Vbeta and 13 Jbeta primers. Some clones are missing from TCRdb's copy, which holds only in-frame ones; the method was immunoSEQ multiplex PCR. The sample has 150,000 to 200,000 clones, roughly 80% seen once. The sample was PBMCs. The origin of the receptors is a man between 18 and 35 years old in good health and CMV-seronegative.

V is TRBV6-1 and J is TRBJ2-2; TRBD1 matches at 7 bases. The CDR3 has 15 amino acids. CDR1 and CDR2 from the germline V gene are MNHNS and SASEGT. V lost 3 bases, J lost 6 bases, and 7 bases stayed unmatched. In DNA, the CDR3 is TGTGCCAGCAGTGACGCCCCTGACAGGGCCGGGGAGCTGTTTTTT. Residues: CASSDAPDRAGELFF.

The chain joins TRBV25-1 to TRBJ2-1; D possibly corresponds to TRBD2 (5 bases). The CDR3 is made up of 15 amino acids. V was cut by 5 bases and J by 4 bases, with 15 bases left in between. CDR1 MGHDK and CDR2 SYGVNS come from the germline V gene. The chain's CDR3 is CASSYRGPGYNEQFF. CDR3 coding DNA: TGTGCCAGCAGTTACAGAGGGCCGGGGTACAATGAGCAGTTCTTC.

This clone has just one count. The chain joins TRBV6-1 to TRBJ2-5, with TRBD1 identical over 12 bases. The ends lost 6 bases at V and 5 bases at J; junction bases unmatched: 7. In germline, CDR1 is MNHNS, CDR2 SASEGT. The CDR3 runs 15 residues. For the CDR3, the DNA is TGTGCCAGCAGGGGGGGACAGGGGGCGCGGGAGACCCAGTACTTC. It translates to CASRGGQGARETQYF.

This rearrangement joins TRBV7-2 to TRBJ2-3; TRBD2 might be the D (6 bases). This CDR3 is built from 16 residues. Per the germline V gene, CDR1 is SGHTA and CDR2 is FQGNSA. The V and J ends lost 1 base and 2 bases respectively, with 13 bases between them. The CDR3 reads CASSLVAAGYTDTQYF. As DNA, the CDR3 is TGTGCCAGCAGCTTAGTTGCAGCGGGCTACACAGATACGCAGTATTTT.

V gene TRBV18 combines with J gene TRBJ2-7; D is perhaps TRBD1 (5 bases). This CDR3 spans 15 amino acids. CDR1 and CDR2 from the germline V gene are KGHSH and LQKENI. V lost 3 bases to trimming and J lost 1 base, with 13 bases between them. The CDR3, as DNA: TGTGCCAGCTCACCTGACAGATCAAGTTCCTACGAGCAGTACTTC. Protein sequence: CASSPDRSSSYEQYF.